The 30 T cell receptor beta chains below all came from one sample that was sequenced in a study of cytomegalovirus exposure and HLA in healthy donors. Both 60 Vbeta primers and 13 Jbeta primers went into the PCR. Method: immunoSEQ multiplex PCR; TCRdb's copy keeps in-frame clones and lacks some. In the table there are about 130,000 clones, about 81% of which are singletons. The sample comprised PBMCs. Receptors were obtained from a woman aged 40-49 years in good health and CMV-seropositive.

This chain connects TRBV19 to TRBJ1-2, with D unresolved. Germline V lookup: CDR1 LNHDA, CDR2 SQIVND (reference sequence). The length of the CDR3 is 16 residues. V lost 5 bases, J lost 0 bases, and 16 bases lay in between. The CDR3 region has the DNA TGTGCCAGTAGTGCCTTCACATTATCCGCTAACTATGGCTACACCTTC. It translates to CASSAFTLSANYGYTF. Looking up the rest from reference TRBV19 and TRBJ1-2 gives the full variable domain: DGGITQSPKYLFRKEGQNVTLSCEQNLNHDAMYWYRQDPGQGLRLIYYSQIVNDFQKGDIAEGYSVSREKKESFPLTVTSAQKNPTAFYLCASSAFTLSANYGYTFGSGTRLTVV.

V usage is TRBV28 and J usage is TRBJ2-1; weak D call: TRBD2 (7 bases). The V gene's germline CDR1 is MDHEN and CDR2 SYDVKM. CDR3 size: 15 residues. V dropped 8 bases and J dropped 4 bases, with 18 bases sitting between them. The CDR3 coding sequence is TGTGCCAGCCGGGCAGGGGAGGGCCATTACAATGAGCAGTTCTTC. This codes for CASRAGEGHYNEQFF.

Remarks on this clone: Other DNA sequences from this sample encode an identical CDR3 as well. The chain is built from TRBV5-1 and TRBJ2-3; 13 nucleotides line up with TRBD2. Germline CDR1 reads SGHRS; CDR2 reads YFSETQ. The CDR3 is made up of 16 amino acids. V was clipped by 2 bases and J by 3 bases; unmatched bases: 3. The DNA for the CDR3 is TGCGCCAGCAGCTTAGGACTAGCGGGAGAAACAGATACGCAGTATTTT. It specifies CASSLGLAGETDTQYF.

With regard to this clone: An end of the junction differs from the germline gene, which may be a read error. The genes are TRBV5-8 and TRBJ1-6, with 8 bases fitting TRBD1. The CDR3 is 15 amino acids. Germline V gives CDR1 SGHTS, CDR2 YDEGEE. The CDR3 here is CASSTRQGYTSPLHF. The CDR3 DNA is TGTGCCAGCAGCACCCGACAGGGGTATACTTCACCCCTCCACTTT.

Notes on this clone: Other DNA sequences in the sample encode the same CDR3. The chain carries TRBV5-1 and TRBJ2-1; 9 bases agree with TRBD2. CDR1 and CDR2 from the germline V gene are SGHRS and YFSETQ. This CDR3 region has 15 residues. Trimming took 4 bases from V and 1 from J; bases not matched to a gene: 3. DNA for the CDR3: TGCGCCAGCAGCCAAAGCGGGGGGTCCTACAATGAGCAGTTCTTC. It yields the protein CASSQSGGSYNEQFF.

The rearrangement links TRBV10-1 to TRBJ2-1, with D possibly TRBD2 on 6 matching bases. V was trimmed by 1 base and J by 7 bases, leaving 26 bases between them. The CDR3 length is 19 residues. Germline V gives CDR1 WNHNN, CDR2 SYGVQD (reference sequence). CDR3 bases: TGCGCCAGCAGTGAGTTTGTTGGGTGGAGGGGACGGTATTGGAATGAGCAGTTCTTC. Encoded protein: CASSEFVGWRGRYWNEQFF.

This clone was observed a handful of times. This CDR3 is CASSSPSARTDTQYF. CDR3 coding DNA: TGTGCCAGCAGCTCCCCTAGCGCCCGCACAGATACGCAGTATTTT. This rearrangement joins TRBV9 to TRBJ2-3, with a possible D match to TRBD2 (6 bases). V dropped 4 bases and J dropped 1 base, with 13 bases sitting between them. The CDR3 has 15 residues. CDR1 is SGDLS, CDR2 YYNGEE, per germline.

Note on this clone: Sequence at one end of the junction differs from germline and may be a read error. The chain joins TRBV4-3 to TRBJ2-3; 8 bases are shared with TRBD2. The germline gives CDR1 LGHNA, CDR2 YSLEER. This CDR3 is 14 amino acids long. As DNA, the CDR3 is TGCGCCAGCAGCCAAAGGACTAGCACGGATACGCAGTATTTT. This sequence encodes CASSQRTSTDTQYF.

The chain's CDR3 is CASSYSGTYPYGYTF. CDR3 DNA: TGTGCCAGCAGTTACTCTGGGACATACCCCTATGGCTACACCTTC. V gene TRBV6-5 combines with J gene TRBJ1-2; perhaps TRBD1 as D (6 bases). Germline V gene lookup returns CDR1 MNHEY and CDR2 SVGAGI. Deletions cut 0 bases from V and 4 bases from J, with 12 bases between. The CDR3 extends over 15 amino acids.

CDR3 nucleotide sequence: TGTGCCAGCAGCGAATATAGTGGGAGAACAGATACGCAGTATTTT. Protein sequence: CASSEYSGRTDTQYF. The chain couples TRBV9 to TRBJ2-3; tentative D call: TRBD2 (5 bases). The CDR3 has 15 residues. V lost 3 bases and J lost 3, with 14 bases in between. In germline, CDR1 is SGDLS, CDR2 YYNGEE.

CDR3 nucleotides: TGTGCCAGCTCAGGGAGGACTAGCGGGACTCAAGGTGAGCAGTTCTTC. It translates to CASSGRTSGTQGEQFF. The chain links TRBV18 to TRBJ2-1; 12 positions match TRBD2. The length of the CDR3 is 16 residues. V dropped 5 bases and J dropped 9; count of bases not matched to a gene: 11. Germline V gene lookup returns CDR1 KGHSH and CDR2 LQKENI.

The V call is TRBV28, the J call TRBJ2-7, with 10 bases fitting TRBD2. CDR3 size: 14 residues. Trimming cost V 7 bases and J 9 bases; bases outside gene matches: 12. Per germline, CDR1 MDHEN and CDR2 SYDVKM. The CDR3, as DNA: TGTGCCAGCAAGCTAGCGGGAGCATTCCAAGGGCAGTACTTC. Translating gives CASKLAGAFQGQYF.

The chain joins TRBV7-3 to TRBJ2-1; TRBD1 is a possible D gene (5 bases). In germline, CDR1 is SGHTA, CDR2 FQGTGA. The length of the CDR3 is 15 residues. V was cut by 5 bases and J by 0 bases, with 11 bases left in between. The DNA of the CDR3 is TGTGCCAGCAGCGAATTCAGGGACTCCTACAATGAGCAGTTCTTC. This codes for CASSEFRDSYNEQFF.

The chain employs TRBV19 and TRBJ1-5, with 8 bases that match TRBD1. Losses at the gene ends were 4 bases for V and 6 bases for J; bases not matched to a gene: 14. Germline lookup yields CDR1 LNHDA and CDR2 SQIVND (reference sequence). The CDR3 loop spans 17 amino acids. The CDR3, as DNA: TGTGCCAGTAGTACAACCGGGACAGGACTCATTGGTCAGCCCCAGCATTTT. This encodes CASSTTGTGLIGQPQHF. Full variable domain (remainder filled in from reference TRBV19 and TRBJ1-5): DGGITQSPKYLFRKEGQNVTLSCEQNLNHDAMYWYRQDPGQGLRLIYYSQIVNDFQKGDIAEGYSVSREKKESFPLTVTSAQKNPTAFYLCASSTTGTGLIGQPQHFGDGTRLSIL.

The chain links TRBV5-1 to TRBJ1-1; D gene unclear. Germline-derived CDR1 and CDR2 are SGHRS and YFSETQ. Trimming cost V 2 bases and J 2 bases, with 7 bases left between them. The CDR3 length is 13 residues. In DNA, the CDR3 is TGCGCCAGCAGCTTTACAGTAAACACTGAAGCTTTCTTT. It encodes CASSFTVNTEAFF.

The V and J genes are TRBV19 and TRBJ1-1, with 8 bases matching TRBD1. Germline V gives CDR1 LNHDA, CDR2 SQIVND (reference sequence). The J segment lost 5 bases and the V segment lost 4 bases, leaving 9 bases of the junction unmatched. The CDR3 sequence is 15 residues long. The CDR3 nucleotides read TGTGCCAGTAGTAGGGCCAGGGGGCTTCGAACTGAAGCTTTCTTT. Translation: CASSRARGLRTEAFF.

The chain has TRBV6-5 and TRBJ2-5, with 8 bases matching TRBD1. Trimming took 5 bases from V and 4 from J; bases not matched to a gene: 3. Germline assignment: CDR1 MNHEY and CDR2 SVGAGI. The CDR3 runs 13 residues. The CDR3 is CASSRDRGETQYF. CDR3 DNA sequence: TGTGCCAGCAGTCGTGACAGGGGAGAGACCCAGTACTTC.

CDR3 sequence (DNA): TGCGCCAGCAGCCAAGGGACAGGGGTCAATCAGCCCCAGCATTTT. The encoded protein is CASSQGTGVNQPQHF. The V gene is TRBV4-3, the J gene TRBJ1-5; 9 positions agree with TRBD1. In germline, CDR1 is LGHNA, CDR2 YSLEER. This CDR3 spans 15 amino acids. V trimming: 1 base; J trimming: 3 bases; junction bases outside the gene matches: 1.

The chain recombines TRBV18 with TRBJ2-7; 9 nucleotides match TRBD1. The V gene end was trimmed by 2 bases and the J gene end by 1 base; junction bases not matched to a gene: 0. The CDR3 has 14 amino acids. Per the germline V gene, CDR1 is KGHSH and CDR2 is LQKENI. The CDR3 nucleotides are TGTGCCAGCTCACCAGGGACAGGGTCCTACGAGCAGTACTTC. It yields the protein CASSPGTGSYEQYF.

This chain links TRBV10-3 with TRBJ2-3; 12 positions match TRBD2. Germline lookup yields CDR1 ENHRY and CDR2 SYGVKD. This CDR3 contains 18 residues. With V trimmed by 6 bases and J by 5 bases, 15 bases remained unmatched. This chain's CDR3 is CAIRAHTRLAGAEDTQYF. In nucleotides, the CDR3 is TGTGCCATCAGGGCCCACACCCGACTAGCGGGAGCGGAAGATACGCAGTATTTT.

This sequence joins TRBV15 and TRBJ2-7; weak D call: TRBD2 (5 bases). CDR1 is LNHNV, CDR2 YYDKDF, per germline (reference sequence). The CDR3 has 15 residues. Deletions cut 0 bases from V and 3 bases from J, with 12 bases between. CDR3 nucleotides: TGTGCCACCAGCAGAGATTCGGGGAAAAGCTACGAGCAGTACTTC. Encoded protein: CATSRDSGKSYEQYF.

V gene TRBV28 combines with J gene TRBJ1-2; 8 bases agree with TRBD1. CDR1 is MDHEN, CDR2 SYDVKM, per germline. With V trimmed by 5 bases and J by 8 bases, 7 bases remained unmatched. The CDR3 is 13 amino acids. The CDR3 nucleotides are TGTGCCAGCAGTCCGTCGGACAGGGACGGCTACACCTTC. The encoded protein is CASSPSDRDGYTF.

V usage is TRBV9 and J usage is TRBJ2-7; possible D gene TRBD2, 6 bases. CDR1 is SGDLS and CDR2 is YYNGEE in the germline V gene. V was clipped by 0 bases and J by 3 bases, with 10 bases between them. The CDR3 has 14 amino acids. The CDR3 reads CASSVGKGGYEQYF. The DNA for the CDR3 is TGTGCCAGCAGCGTAGGAAAGGGAGGCTACGAGCAGTACTTC.

This rearrangement joins TRBV2 to TRBJ2-5, with a tentative D call TRBD1 (6 bases). This CDR3 has 13 residues. CDR1 is SNHLY and CDR2 is FYNNEI in the germline V gene. Trimming shortened V by 3 bases and J by 5 bases, and 10 bases separated the two germline ends. The CDR3 spells CASSEDRTETQYF. As DNA, the CDR3 is TGTGCCAGCAGTGAGGACAGAACCGAGACCCAGTACTTC. Complete variable domain (other parts from reference TRBV2 and TRBJ2-5): EPEVTQTPSHQVTQMGQEVILRCVPISNHLYFYWYRQILGQKVEFLVSFYNNEISEKSEIFDDQFSVERPDGSNFTLKIRSTKLEDSAMYFCASSEDRTETQYFGPGTRLLVL.

This chain links TRBV7-9 with TRBJ2-4; D is ambiguous. The CDR3 is 13 amino acids. CDR1 and CDR2 from the germline V gene are SEHNR and FQNEAQ (reference sequence). V gave up 9 bases and J gave up 3 bases, with 12 bases separating them. The CDR3 spells CASADSDKNIQYF. As DNA, the CDR3 is TGTGCCAGTGCTGACTCCGACAAAAACATTCAGTACTTC.

J is TRBJ2-7 and V is TRBV6-1; 7 nucleotides agree with TRBD1. The ends lost 0 bases at V and 5 bases at J; junction bases unmatched: 10. The germline CDR1 and CDR2 sequences are MNHNS and SASEGT. This CDR3 has 16 residues. CDR3 DNA: TGTGCCAGCAGTGAAGCGCCAAGGGGGCTCTTTGACGAGCAGTACTTC. Its translation: CASSEAPRGLFDEQYF.

The V gene is TRBV5-1, the J gene TRBJ2-7; D may be TRBD1 (6 bases). The CDR3 is made up of 13 amino acids. CDR1 is SGHRS, CDR2 YFSETQ, per germline. V was cut by 3 bases and J by 3 bases, with 10 bases left in between. As DNA, the CDR3 is TGCGCCAGCAGCTCAACAGGGTTCTACGAGCAGTACTTC. It specifies CASSSTGFYEQYF.

Only one count was recorded for this clone. The chain carries TRBV27 and TRBJ2-2; the match to TRBD2 covers 12 bases. V was clipped by 4 bases and J by 4 bases; unmatched bases: 4. The V gene's germline CDR1 is MNHEY and CDR2 SMNVEV (reference sequence). CDR3 length: 16 residues. CDR3 DNA: TGTGCCAGCAGTTGGACTAGCGGGACACTCACCGGGGAGCTGTTTTTT. Translating it yields CASSWTSGTLTGELFF.

The chain combines TRBV7-6 with TRBJ1-1; TRBD1 agrees at 9 bases. V dropped 2 bases and J dropped 0; count of bases not matched to a gene: 7. The CDR3 extends over 17 amino acids. Germline V CDR1 and CDR2: SGHVS, FNYEAQ. CDR3 DNA sequence: TGTGCCAGCAGCTTATACGGACAGGGGCCTTTGAACACTGAAGCTTTCTTT. It encodes CASSLYGQGPLNTEAFF.

V gene TRBV29-1 combines with J gene TRBJ1-5; D possibly corresponds to TRBD1 (6 bases). Germline V CDR1 and CDR2: SQVTM, ANQGSEA. V was clipped by 4 bases and J by 4 bases, with 11 bases between them. The CDR3 loop spans 13 amino acids. The CDR3: CSVGGHPNQPQHF. CDR3 nucleotides: TGCAGCGTTGGGGGACACCCGAATCAGCCCCAGCATTTT.